This TCR beta chain was obtained from a study of T cell repertoires in cytomegalovirus infection. Study-wide results and limits: Of the TCR beta families, the public ones yielded a cumulative frequency that identified carriers of CMV plus the relevant HLA.

TCRdb analysed the reads with MiXCR anew, one entry per CDR3 protein. The data hold about 490,000 distinct CDR3 sequences, with approximately 15% observed a single time. This clonotype was found many times. Its antigen is currently unknown. The germline V gene encodes CDR1 SGHNT and CDR2 YENEEA. CDR3 length: 14 residues. Trimming removed 2 bases from V and 9 bases from J, with 14 bases in between. This rearrangement joins TRBV11-3 to TRBJ2-1, with a tentative D call TRBD1 (5 bases). Sequencing was performed on CD8+ T cells from PBMCs. This TCR was recovered from a human donor in good health (CMV status not recorded). Some clones in this sample may be carry-over from other donors' samples. The CDR3 spells CASSLNNRMSEQFF. CDR3 DNA: TGTGCCAGCAGCTTAAACAACAGGATGAGTGAGCAGTTCTTC.